Listed below are T cell receptor beta chains from one sample, sequenced in a study of response to subunit inactivated influenza vaccine. TCRdb reanalysed the RT-PCR reads using MiXCR and keeps one entry per CDR3 protein. The repertoire includes hundreds of thousands of distinct CDR3 sequences, roughly 12% of them detected once, and 10% sits in the top ten. The specimen was PBMCs from blood, collected on the day of vaccination. Receptors were obtained from a man aged 50 to 60 who received an inactivated influenza vaccine. The CDR3 runs from the conserved cysteine through the conserved F or W. D genes are given only for firm matches. Only some rows state a clone size, as once, few, many or a class for expanded clones.

cdr3_aa: CASSLEAGGQGEQYF; cdr3_nt: TGTGCCAGCAGTTTAGAGGCGGGAGGGCAAGGCGAGCAGTACTTC; clone_size: .; d_call: TRBD2; v_call: TRBV12-3/TRBV12-4; cdr3_length: 15; j_call: TRBJ2-7
cdr3_aa: CASSLDGTREQFF; cdr3_nt: TGTGCCAGCAGCTTAGATGGAACCCGTGAGCAGTTCTTC; clone_size: few; d_call: .; v_call: TRBV7-9; cdr3_length: 13; j_call: TRBJ2-1
cdr3_aa: CASRVGFNEQFF; cdr3_nt: TGTGCCAGTAGAGTCGGATTCAATGAGCAGTTCTTC; clone_size: few; d_call: .; v_call: TRBV19; cdr3_length: 12; j_call: TRBJ2-1
cdr3_aa: CASSPGGPLSYNEQFF; cdr3_nt: TGTGCCAGCAGCCCCGGTGGGCCGCTCTCCTACAATGAGCAGTTCTTC; clone_size: many; d_call: .; v_call: TRBV11-3; cdr3_length: 16; j_call: TRBJ2-1
cdr3_aa: CASSVDAGTDTQYF; cdr3_nt: TGTGCCAGCAGTGTGGACGCCGGCACAGATACGCAGTATTTT; clone_size: .; d_call: .; v_call: TRBV5-6; cdr3_length: 14; j_call: TRBJ2-3
cdr3_aa: CSARDGTIANQPQHF; cdr3_nt: TGCAGTGCTAGAGATGGGACAATAGCTAATCAGCCCCAGCATTTT; clone_size: .; d_call: .; v_call: TRBV20-1; cdr3_length: 15; j_call: TRBJ1-5
cdr3_aa: CASSSRANRDIQYF; cdr3_nt: TGTGCCAGCAGCAGCCGGGCCAACCGCGACATTCAGTACTTC; clone_size: .; d_call: .; v_call: TRBV7-2; cdr3_length: 14; j_call: TRBJ2-4
cdr3_aa: CASSPRVVFETQYF; cdr3_nt: TGTGCCAGCAGCCCCAGGGTTGTCTTTGAGACCCAGTACTTC; clone_size: .; d_call: .; v_call: TRBV7-9; cdr3_length: 14; j_call: TRBJ2-5
cdr3_aa: CAIRRRDTGELFF; cdr3_nt: TGTGCCATCCGAAGGAGGGACACCGGGGAGCTGTTTTTT; clone_size: many; d_call: .; v_call: TRBV10-3; cdr3_length: 13; j_call: TRBJ2-2
cdr3_aa: CASGLAGLSYNEQFF; cdr3_nt: TGTGCCAGCGGCTTAGCGGGGTTGTCCTACAATGAGCAGTTCTTC; clone_size: many; d_call: TRBD2; v_call: TRBV12-3/TRBV12-4; cdr3_length: 15; j_call: TRBJ2-1
cdr3_aa: CAISSGQGKYEQYF; cdr3_nt: TGTGCCATCAGCTCGGGACAGGGGAAATACGAGCAGTACTTC; clone_size: few; d_call: TRBD1; v_call: TRBV10-3; cdr3_length: 14; j_call: TRBJ2-7
cdr3_aa: CASSLPGQGRNTIYF; cdr3_nt: TGTGCCAGCAGCTTACCGGGACAGGGGCGGAACACCATATATTTT; clone_size: few; d_call: TRBD1; v_call: TRBV7-2; cdr3_length: 15; j_call: TRBJ1-3
cdr3_aa: CASSQDRGGASSYNEQFF; cdr3_nt: TGCGCCAGCAGCCAAGATAGGGGGGGGGCGAGCTCCTACAATGAGCAGTTCTTC; clone_size: .; d_call: .; v_call: TRBV4-3; cdr3_length: 18; j_call: TRBJ2-1
cdr3_aa: CASSQASAGVGETQYF; cdr3_nt: TGTGCCAGCAGCCAAGCGTCAGCGGGGGTGGGAGAGACCCAGTACTTC; clone_size: .; d_call: TRBD2; v_call: TRBV3-1; cdr3_length: 16; j_call: TRBJ2-5
cdr3_aa: CSVDRGRADTQYF; cdr3_nt: TGCAGCGTCGACAGGGGGCGGGCAGATACGCAGTATTTT; clone_size: many; d_call: TRBD1; v_call: TRBV20-1; cdr3_length: 13; j_call: TRBJ2-3
cdr3_aa: CASSIAISGYPTDTQYF; cdr3_nt: TGTGCCAGCTCGATTGCGATTAGTGGGTACCCCACAGATACGCAGTATTTT; clone_size: .; d_call: .; v_call: TRBV27; cdr3_length: 17; j_call: TRBJ2-3
cdr3_aa: CSATGSTVGSGKQFF; cdr3_nt: TGCAGTGCTACGGGGTCGACCGTCGGCTCGGGAAAGCAGTTCTTC; clone_size: few; d_call: .; v_call: TRBV20-1; cdr3_length: 15; j_call: TRBJ2-1
cdr3_aa: CSARRGGPSNTEAFF; cdr3_nt: TGCAGTGCTAGACGGGGGGGTCCCTCCAACACTGAAGCTTTCTTT; clone_size: .; d_call: .; v_call: TRBV20-1; cdr3_length: 15; j_call: TRBJ1-1
cdr3_aa: CASSFYPRTGVYEQYF; cdr3_nt: TGTGCCAGCAGCTTCTACCCCCGAACAGGAGTCTACGAGCAGTACTTC; clone_size: .; d_call: .; v_call: TRBV7-9; cdr3_length: 16; j_call: TRBJ2-7
cdr3_aa: CSARPPLGSYYEQYF; cdr3_nt: TGCAGTGCTAGACCGCCTCTCGGGAGTTATTACGAGCAGTACTTC; clone_size: .; d_call: .; v_call: TRBV20-1; cdr3_length: 15; j_call: TRBJ2-7
cdr3_aa: CASSWGPMGSNQPQHF; cdr3_nt: TGTGCCAGCAGTTGGGGCCCAATGGGGAGCAATCAGCCCCAGCATTTT; clone_size: few; d_call: .; v_call: TRBV12-3/TRBV12-4; cdr3_length: 16; j_call: TRBJ1-5
cdr3_aa: CASSLVESYEQYF; cdr3_nt: TGTGCCAGCAGCTTAGTGGAATCCTACGAGCAGTACTTC; clone_size: .; d_call: .; v_call: TRBV7-8; cdr3_length: 13; j_call: TRBJ2-7
cdr3_aa: CASSLGTGLQNIQYF; cdr3_nt: TGTGCCAGCAGCTTAGGGACAGGGTTGCAAAACATTCAGTACTTC; clone_size: few; d_call: TRBD1; v_call: TRBV7-2; cdr3_length: 15; j_call: TRBJ2-4
cdr3_aa: CARFGGSTYTGELFF; cdr3_nt: TGTGCCAGATTCGGTGGTAGTACCTACACCGGGGAGCTGTTTTTT; clone_size: .; d_call: .; v_call: TRBV6-2/TRBV6-3; cdr3_length: 15; j_call: TRBJ2-2
cdr3_aa: CASSFAGGWSYEQYF; cdr3_nt: TGTGCCAGCAGTTTTGCGGGGGGTTGGTCCTACGAGCAGTACTTC; clone_size: few; d_call: TRBD2; v_call: TRBV28; cdr3_length: 15; j_call: TRBJ2-7
cdr3_aa: CASRSRRGEEQYF; cdr3_nt: TGTGCCAGCAGAAGCCGACGGGGGGAAGAGCAGTACTTC; clone_size: .; d_call: TRBD2; v_call: TRBV27; cdr3_length: 13; j_call: TRBJ2-7
cdr3_aa: CASSQDEGTYEQYF; cdr3_nt: TGCGCCAGCAGCCAAGACGAGGGTACCTACGAGCAGTACTTC; clone_size: few; d_call: .; v_call: TRBV4-1; cdr3_length: 14; j_call: TRBJ2-7
cdr3_aa: CSVERGWNTDTQYF; cdr3_nt: TGCAGCGTTGAACGCGGGTGGAACACAGATACGCAGTATTTT; clone_size: .; d_call: .; v_call: TRBV29-1; cdr3_length: 14; j_call: TRBJ2-3
cdr3_aa: CASSLARATNEKLFF; cdr3_nt: TGTGCCAGCAGTTTAGCGCGCGCAACTAATGAAAAACTGTTTTTT; clone_size: many; d_call: .; v_call: TRBV28; cdr3_length: 15; j_call: TRBJ1-4
cdr3_aa: CASSRDQVADTQYF; cdr3_nt: TGTGCCAGCAGTAGGGACCAGGTGGCAGATACGCAGTATTTT; clone_size: .; d_call: .; v_call: TRBV28; cdr3_length: 14; j_call: TRBJ2-3
cdr3_aa: CSVVIAPGLAAGGYADTQYF; cdr3_nt: TGCAGCGTTGTGATAGCCCCTGGACTAGCGGCGGGAGGTTATGCAGATACGCAGTATTTT; clone_size: .; d_call: TRBD2; v_call: TRBV29-1; cdr3_length: 20; j_call: TRBJ2-3
cdr3_aa: CASSPGQGHPSNQPQHF; cdr3_nt: TGTGCCAGCAGCCCGGGACAGGGCCACCCTAGCAATCAGCCCCAGCATTTT; clone_size: .; d_call: TRBD1; v_call: TRBV6-1; cdr3_length: 17; j_call: TRBJ1-5
cdr3_aa: CASSQEPTGNTEAFF; cdr3_nt: TGCGCCAGCAGCCAAGAGCCGACAGGGAACACTGAAGCTTTCTTT; clone_size: many; d_call: .; v_call: TRBV4-1; cdr3_length: 15; j_call: TRBJ1-1
cdr3_aa: CASSSGGLGKETQYF; cdr3_nt: TGTGCCAGCAGCTCAGGGGGTCTGGGCAAAGAGACCCAGTACTTC; clone_size: .; d_call: TRBD1; v_call: TRBV9; cdr3_length: 15; j_call: TRBJ2-5
cdr3_aa: CAISETSGDSTDTQYF; cdr3_nt: TGTGCCATCAGTGAGACTAGCGGGGACAGCACAGATACGCAGTATTTT; clone_size: few; d_call: TRBD2; v_call: TRBV10-3; cdr3_length: 16; j_call: TRBJ2-3
cdr3_aa: CASSPPGAAWTQYF; cdr3_nt: TGTGCCAGCTCACCACCGGGGGCGGCGTGGACGCAGTACTTC; clone_size: many; d_call: .; v_call: TRBV18; cdr3_length: 14; j_call: TRBJ2-7
cdr3_aa: CASSQGGAGGKQYF; cdr3_nt: TGTGCCAGCAGCCAAGGGGGGGCAGGGGGTAAGCAGTACTTC; clone_size: .; d_call: .; v_call: TRBV7-3; cdr3_length: 14; j_call: TRBJ2-7
cdr3_aa: CASSESRGLSEAFF; cdr3_nt: TGCGCCAGCAGTGAGTCCAGGGGGCTATCTGAAGCTTTCTTT; clone_size: .; d_call: TRBD1; v_call: TRBV10-2; cdr3_length: 14; j_call: TRBJ1-1
cdr3_aa: CASTGRSTDTQYF; cdr3_nt: TGTGCCAGCACCGGACGGAGCACAGATACGCAGTATTTT; clone_size: .; d_call: .; v_call: TRBV7-9; cdr3_length: 13; j_call: TRBJ2-3
cdr3_aa: CSVSGDEETQYF; cdr3_nt: TGCAGCGTGTCCGGGGACGAAGAGACCCAGTACTTC; clone_size: .; d_call: .; v_call: TRBV29-1; cdr3_length: 12; j_call: TRBJ2-5